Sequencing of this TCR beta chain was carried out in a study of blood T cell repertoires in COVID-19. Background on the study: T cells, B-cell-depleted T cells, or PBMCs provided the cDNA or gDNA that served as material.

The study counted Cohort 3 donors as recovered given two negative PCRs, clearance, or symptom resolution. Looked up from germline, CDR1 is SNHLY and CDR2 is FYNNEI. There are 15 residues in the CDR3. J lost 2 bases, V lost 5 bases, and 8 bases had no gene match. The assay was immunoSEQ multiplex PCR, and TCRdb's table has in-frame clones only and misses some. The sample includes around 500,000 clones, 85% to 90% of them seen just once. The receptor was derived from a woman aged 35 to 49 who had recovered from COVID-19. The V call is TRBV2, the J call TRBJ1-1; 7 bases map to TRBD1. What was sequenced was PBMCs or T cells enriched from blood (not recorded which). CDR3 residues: CASSTTTGTNTEAFF. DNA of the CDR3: TGTGCCAGCAGTACTACGACAGGGACCAACACTGAAGCTTTCTTT. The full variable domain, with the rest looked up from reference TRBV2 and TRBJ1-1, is EPEVTQTPSHQVTQMGQEVILRCVPISNHLYFYWYRQILGQKVEFLVSFYNNEISEKSEIFDDQFSVERPDGSNFTLKIRSTKLEDSAMYFCASSTTTGTNTEAFFGQGTRLTVV.